This T cell receptor beta chain was sequenced during a study of blood T cell repertoires in COVID-19 (TCRdb year 2020). Context from the whole study: Collaborator samples came from the United States, Italy and Spain and covered acute and convalescent phases of COVID-19. The dataset comprised deeply sampled blood TCRbeta repertoires from subjects exposed to, actively infected with, or recovered from COVID-19. Nearly every sample came with metadata listing a de-identified subject ID, COVID-19 status, age in years and sex. The material from the prospective study consisted of cDNA or gDNA derived from T cells, B-cell-depleted T cells, or PBMCs. The repertoires were released in a freely available public database meant as a resource for research on the immune response to SARS-CoV-2. Where HLA class I and class II types were available, the types were taken from metadata supplied by the sample provider, not from assay-based typing. Samples came from the ongoing ImmuneRACE study (first 160 participants) plus 1,254 subjects from 6 global collaborators.

The CDR3 starts with the cysteine, ends with the phenylalanine, and has 17 residues. The DNA shown is the 51-base CDR3, in frame from base 1. CDR1 and CDR2 were assigned from the germline V gene as SGHRS and YFSETQ. V loses 4 bases at its end and J loses 1 base; junction bases beyond the gene matches: 12. TCRbeta CDR3 regions were amplified from genomic DNA by means of the immunoSEQ Assay, a bias-controlled multiplex PCR. The study's processing was this. The number of nucleated cells in each sample was estimated by amplification of reference gene primers within the assay. To quantify the absolute abundance of each unique TCRbeta CDR3 rearrangement, sequence reads were collapsed and filtered. For each sample, productive Simpson clonality was calculated as the square root of Simpson's diversity index across productive rearrangements. TCRdb obtained this table from immuneACCESS and retained in-frame rearrangements with V and J assigned. These tables miss some clones; where compared with another copy, unresolved V genes account for less than half of the shortfall, and the remainder is unexplained. V and J calls and clone size are those listed in that table; D and trimming were worked out from the DNA. In all, the sample holds about 480,000 clones, and 85% to 90% of those were seen once. Less than 2% of the sample goes to the ten largest clones.

What the authors observed across the whole study: The quantity of clinical and demographic metadata differed by source and by participant and was supplied without curation.

Participants in the prospective study were enrolled through a virtual design, were aged roughly 18 to 90 years, and lived in 24 United States geographic areas. In the prospective study, cohorts were assigned on the basis of participant-reported clinical history obtained from a screening survey and a study questionnaire. Recovered participants in ImmuneRACE Cohort 3 were defined as having two consecutive negative NP/OP PCR tests, clearance from a healthcare professional, or resolution of symptoms. Each participant in the prospective study had whole blood, serum and a nasopharyngeal or oropharyngeal swab collected by mobile phlebotomists. Prospective study participants could optionally give additional blood draws and questionnaires over an approximately two-month period. Before DNA extraction, blood samples from the prospective study were shipped at room temperature or frozen. Comments on this clone: It has no known antigen specificity. Base quality data are lacking; no much larger clone is found one base away.

The sequencing input was PBMCs or T cells enriched from blood (not recorded which). The receptor chain draws on TRBV5-1 and TRBJ1-2; 8 bases in the junction line up with TRBD1. This TCR came from a middle-aged woman who had recovered from COVID-19. The DNA is as follows: TGCGCCAGCAGCCCAGGACAGGGTGGGGGATTTAACTATGGCTACACCTTC. This sequence encodes CASSPGQGGGFNYGYTF.